Below, one T cell receptor (beta chain) is given with its context. The data were obtained in a study of blood T cell repertoires in COVID-19. Data came from immunoSEQ multiplex PCR; TCRdb stores just in-frame clones and leaves some out. Of 100,000 or so clones in the sample, 84% were seen once. Germline V CDR1 and CDR2: LGHDT, YNNKEL (reference sequence). With V trimmed by 4 bases and J by 5 bases, 14 bases remained unmatched. The CDR3 covers 17 residues. This TCR was sampled from a man aged 65-85 years with active or convalescent COVID-19. This sequence joins TRBV3-1 (or the pseudogene TRBV3-2) and TRBJ2-5; 9 bases line up with TRBD2. The material sequenced was peripheral blood. For the CDR3, the DNA is TGTGCCAGCAGCCCCCGCTGGACTAGCGTCCGTCTTGAGACCCAGTACTTC. Translating gives CASSPRWTSVRLETQYF.